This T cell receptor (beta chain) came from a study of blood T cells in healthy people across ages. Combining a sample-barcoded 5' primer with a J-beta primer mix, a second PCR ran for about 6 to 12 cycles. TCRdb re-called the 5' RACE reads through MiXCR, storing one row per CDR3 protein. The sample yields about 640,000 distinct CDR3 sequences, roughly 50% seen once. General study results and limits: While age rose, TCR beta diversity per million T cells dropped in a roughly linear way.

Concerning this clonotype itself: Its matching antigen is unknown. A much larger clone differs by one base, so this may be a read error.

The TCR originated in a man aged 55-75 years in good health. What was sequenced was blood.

In DNA, the CDR3 is TGCGCCAGCAGCTTGGCTCCTAGCGGGGGTGACAATGAGCAGTACTTC. Translating gives CASSLAPSGGDNEQYF. The chain is built from TRBV5-1 and TRBJ2-1; 10 bases are a match to TRBD2. The J call may be faulty, since TRBJ2-7 better matches the DNA end. Per germline, CDR1 SGHRS and CDR2 YFSETQ. There are 16 residues in the CDR3.